This TCR beta chain came from a study of T-cell reconstitution after alpha-beta-depleted transplantation in children. General observations from the study: Some patients showed high day-60 TCRbeta diversity, which derived from surviving recipient T cells and thymic progenitors. There were reportedly several hundred expanded graft clones from which alpha-beta T cells came about two months after transplant. T-cell counts and diversity at one year following transplant were attributed mainly to newly produced T cells.

A note on this clonotype: Its antigen is undetermined.

TCRbeta library preparation incorporated unique molecular identifiers. In TCRdb, the PCR reads were re-called with MiXCR into one record per CDR3 protein. The repertoire holds some 260,000 distinct CDR3 sequences, approximately 24% seen once, with about 4.8% in the top ten. Between the trimmed V and J ends, which lost 5 bases and 4 bases, there was a span of 9 bases. Germline values: CDR1 SGHVS, CDR2 FQNEAQ. This CDR3 region has 13 residues. The TCR comes from a female patient aged 2-15 years who had a stem cell transplant for congenital amegakaryocytic thrombocytopenia, so the T cells may come from the graft donor. This sequence joins TRBV7-8 and TRBJ2-1; D gene ambiguous. The sample here was PBMCs, mostly from graft donor cells, taken 360 days after TCRalphabeta/CD19-depleted stem cell transplant. The CDR3 here is CASSQDTYNEQFF. CDR3 in DNA: TGTGCCAGCAGCCAAGACACATACAATGAGCAGTTCTTC.